This entry lists 13 T cell receptor beta chains sequenced from one sample in a study of technical replicates of blood from a few donors. Assay: immunoSEQ multiplex PCR; the TCRdb copy retains only in-frame clones and omits some. The sample holds around 53,000 clones, approximately 90% seen once. The specimen sequenced was PBMCs. The source of these receptors is a human donor in good health. Some clones in this sample may be carry-over from other donors' samples.

The J gene is TRBJ1-5, the V gene TRBV6-6; a weak D match, TRBD1 (5 bases). The CDR3 runs to 14 residues. CDR1 and CDR2 from the germline V gene are MNHNY and SVGAGI (reference sequence). V lost 4 bases and J 0 bases, leaving 7 bases between the germline ends. The DNA of the CDR3 is TGTGCCAGCAGTTCAGGGAATAGCAATCAGCCCCAGCATTTT. Residues: CASSSGNSNQPQHF.

V is TRBV2 and J is TRBJ2-1; the match to TRBD2 covers 10 bases. Trimming cost V 4 bases and J 7 bases; bases outside gene matches: 7. Looked up from germline, CDR1 is SNHLY and CDR2 is FYNNEI. The CDR3 totals 15 residues. The CDR3 coding sequence is TGTGCCAGCAGTGCAGCGGGGGGGCCTAGGAATGAGCAGTTCTTC. Encoded protein: CASSAAGGPRNEQFF.

This chain connects TRBV4-3 to TRBJ2-3; 7 bases fit TRBD2. In germline, CDR1 is LGHNA, CDR2 YSLEER. The CDR3 length is 16 residues. V lost 0 bases, J lost 5 bases, and 8 bases stayed unmatched. The CDR3 DNA reads as TGCGCCAGCAGCCAAGAGGCCAGCGGGATCGGAGATACGCAGTATTTT. It is translated as CASSQEASGIGDTQYF.

The CDR3 sequence is CASSTEPGTSGGSSYEQYF. The CDR3 coding sequence is TGTGCCAGCAGCACCGAACCGGGGACTAGCGGGGGGTCCTCCTACGAGCAGTACTTC. The gene calls are TRBV7-6 and TRBJ2-7; 15 nucleotides align to TRBD2. CDR1 SGHVS and CDR2 FNYEAQ come from the germline V gene. This CDR3 region has 19 residues. Losses at the gene ends were 5 bases for V and 0 bases for J; bases not matched to a gene: 11.

The chain recombines TRBV7-9 with TRBJ2-5, with TRBD2 identical over 9 bases. This CDR3 is built from 16 residues. CDR1 is SEHNR and CDR2 is FQNEAQ in the germline V gene (reference sequence). V was clipped by 4 bases and J by 5 bases; unmatched bases: 11. The CDR3 DNA reads as TGTGCCAGCAGCTCTCACATAGCGGGAGCGGTCGAGACCCAGTACTTC. Translated: CASSSHIAGAVETQYF.

V gene TRBV5-4 combines with J gene TRBJ1-1; 12 bases line up with TRBD1. The V and J ends lost 3 bases and 4 bases, in that order; junction bases with no gene match: 7. CDR1 is SGHNT, CDR2 YYREEE, per germline (reference sequence). The CDR3 consists of 16 residues. The CDR3 reads CASSYAGQGARTEAFF. DNA for the CDR3: TGTGCCAGCAGCTACGCGGGACAGGGGGCTCGCACTGAAGCTTTCTTT.

This rearrangement joins TRBV6-5 to TRBJ2-3; D is ambiguous. Germline V lookup: CDR1 MNHEY, CDR2 SVGAGI. The CDR3 contains 15 residues. V was shortened by 0 bases and J by 1 base, with 8 bases between the two germline ends. Here the CDR3 reads CASSYSRGRTDTQYF. The CDR3 region has the DNA TGTGCCAGCAGTTACTCGCGTGGGCGCACAGATACGCAGTATTTT.

This sequence joins TRBV5-1 and TRBJ1-2; D ambiguous. This CDR3 comprises 14 residues. The germline CDR1 and CDR2 sequences are SGHRS and YFSETQ. The germline V and J ends were trimmed by 7 bases and 2 bases, with 15 bases remaining between them. The CDR3 sequence is CASADTVINYGYTF. The CDR3 coding sequence is TGCGCCAGCGCTGACACGGTAATCAACTATGGCTACACCTTC. The full variable domain, completed using reference TRBV5-1 and TRBJ1-2, is KAGVTQTPRYLIKTRGQQVTLSCSPISGHRSVSWYQQTPGQGLQFLFEYFSETQRNKGNFPGRFSGRQFSNSRSEMNVSTLELGDSALYLCASADTVINYGYTFGSGTRLTVV.

This clone came up once. J is TRBJ2-2 and V is TRBV25-1, with D possibly matching TRBD1 (7 bases). CDR3 size: 15 residues. V lost 2 bases to trimming and J lost 5 bases, with 12 bases between them. CDR1 MGHDK and CDR2 SYGVNS come from the germline V gene. The CDR3: CASSEGQGGTGELFF. The CDR3 DNA follows: TGTGCCAGCAGTGAAGGGCAGGGGGGAACCGGGGAGCTGTTTTTT.

The chain recombines TRBV15 with TRBJ1-1; D call uncertain. This CDR3 comprises 16 residues. Germline lookup yields CDR1 LNHNV and CDR2 YYDKDF (reference sequence). V lost 4 bases, J lost 1 base, and 16 bases lay in between. The CDR3 coding sequence is TGTGCCACCAGCACCCTCGAGAGTAGCTGGAACACTGAAGCTTTCTTT. Translating it yields CATSTLESSWNTEAFF.

V gene TRBV7-8 combines with J gene TRBJ2-5; the match to TRBD2 covers 16 bases. This CDR3 contains 18 residues. CDR1 SGHVS and CDR2 FQNEAQ come from the germline V gene. V gave up 5 bases and J gave up 5 bases; unmatched junction bases: 11. The DNA of the CDR3 is TGTGCCAGCAGCATTGGCGGGACTAGCGGGGGGGCCCGTGAGACCCAGTACTTC. Translating it yields CASSIGGTSGGARETQYF.

The gene calls are TRBV30 and TRBJ2-7, with 13 positions matching TRBD2. V was pared by 4 bases and J by 7 bases, with 7 bases of the junction left unmatched. Germline V gene lookup returns CDR1 GTSNPN and CDR2 SVGIG (reference sequence). This CDR3 is 14 amino acids long. The CDR3 sequence: CAWIGLAGAGEQYF. For the CDR3, the DNA is TGTGCCTGGATTGGACTAGCGGGAGCGGGGGAGCAGTACTTC.

The V and J genes are TRBV5-1 and TRBJ1-6; tentative D call: TRBD1 (6 bases). From germline, CDR1 is SGHRS and CDR2 YFSETQ. The CDR3 runs to 16 residues. The germline V and J ends were trimmed by 4 bases and 9 bases, with 20 bases remaining between them. CDR3 sequence reads: CASSPDSRGEGSPLHF. CDR3 bases: TGCGCCAGCAGCCCGGACAGCCGAGGGGAAGGTTCACCCCTCCACTTT. The whole variable domain, filled in from reference TRBV5-1 and TRBJ1-6, reads KAGVTQTPRYLIKTRGQQVTLSCSPISGHRSVSWYQQTPGQGLQFLFEYFSETQRNKGNFPGRFSGRQFSNSRSEMNVSTLELGDSALYLCASSPDSRGEGSPLHFGNGTRLTVT.